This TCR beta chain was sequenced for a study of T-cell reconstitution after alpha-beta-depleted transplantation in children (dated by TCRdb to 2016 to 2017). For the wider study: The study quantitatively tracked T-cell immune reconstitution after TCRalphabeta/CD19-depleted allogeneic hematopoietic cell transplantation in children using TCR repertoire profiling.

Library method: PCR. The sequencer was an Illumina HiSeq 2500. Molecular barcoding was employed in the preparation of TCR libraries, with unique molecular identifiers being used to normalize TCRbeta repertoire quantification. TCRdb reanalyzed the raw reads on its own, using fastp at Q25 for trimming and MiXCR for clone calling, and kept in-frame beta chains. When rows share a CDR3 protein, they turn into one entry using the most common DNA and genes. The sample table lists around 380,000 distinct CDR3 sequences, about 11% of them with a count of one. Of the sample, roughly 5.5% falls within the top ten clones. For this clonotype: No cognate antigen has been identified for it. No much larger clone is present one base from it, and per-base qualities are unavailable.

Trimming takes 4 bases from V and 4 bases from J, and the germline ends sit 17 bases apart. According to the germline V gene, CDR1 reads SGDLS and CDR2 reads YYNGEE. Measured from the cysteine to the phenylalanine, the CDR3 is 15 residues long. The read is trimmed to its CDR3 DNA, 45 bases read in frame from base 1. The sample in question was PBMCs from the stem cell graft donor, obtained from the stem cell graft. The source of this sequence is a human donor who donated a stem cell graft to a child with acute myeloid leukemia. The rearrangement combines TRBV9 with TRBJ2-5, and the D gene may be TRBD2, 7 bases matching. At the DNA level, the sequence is TGTGCCAGCAGCAAGGGGGGGGGGCGAGGAGAGACCCAGTACTTC. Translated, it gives CASSKGGGRGETQYF.